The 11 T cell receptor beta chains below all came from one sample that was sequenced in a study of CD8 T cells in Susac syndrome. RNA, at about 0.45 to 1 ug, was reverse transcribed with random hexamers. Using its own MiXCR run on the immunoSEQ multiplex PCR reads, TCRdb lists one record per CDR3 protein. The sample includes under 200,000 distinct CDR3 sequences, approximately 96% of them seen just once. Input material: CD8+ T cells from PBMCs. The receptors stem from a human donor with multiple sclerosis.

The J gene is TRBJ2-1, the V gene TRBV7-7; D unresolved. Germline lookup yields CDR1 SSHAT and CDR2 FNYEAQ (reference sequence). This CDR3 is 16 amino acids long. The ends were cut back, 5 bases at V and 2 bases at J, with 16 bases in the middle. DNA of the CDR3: TGTGCCAGCAGCCCTTCCAGGTGGACCACCTACAATGAGCAGTTCTTC. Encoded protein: CASSPSRWTTYNEQFF. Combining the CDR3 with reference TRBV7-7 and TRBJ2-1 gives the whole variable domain GAGVSQSPRYKVTKRGQDVTLRCDPISSHATLYWYQQALGQGPEFLTYFNYEAQPDKSGLPSDRFSAERPEGSISTLTIQRTEQRDSAMYRCASSPSRWTTYNEQFFGPGTRLTVL.

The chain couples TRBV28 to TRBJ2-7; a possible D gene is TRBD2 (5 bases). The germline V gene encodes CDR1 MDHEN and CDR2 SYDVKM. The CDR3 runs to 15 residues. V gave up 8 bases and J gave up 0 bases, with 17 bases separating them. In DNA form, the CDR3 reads TGTGCCAGCCGGCCAGCTAGCCTCAGCTCCTACGAGCAGTACTTC. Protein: CASRPASLSSYEQYF.

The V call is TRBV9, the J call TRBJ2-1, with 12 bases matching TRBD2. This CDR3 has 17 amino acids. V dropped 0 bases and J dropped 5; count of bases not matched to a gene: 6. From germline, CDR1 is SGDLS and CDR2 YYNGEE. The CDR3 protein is CASSVGPSGGANNEQFF. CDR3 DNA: TGTGCCAGCAGCGTAGGGCCTAGCGGGGGGGCCAACAATGAGCAGTTCTTC.

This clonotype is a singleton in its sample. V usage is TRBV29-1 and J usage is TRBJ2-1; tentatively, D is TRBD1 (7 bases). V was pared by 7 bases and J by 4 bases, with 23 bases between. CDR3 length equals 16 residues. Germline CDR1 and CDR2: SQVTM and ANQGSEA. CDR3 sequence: CSALGGSGVGYNEQFF. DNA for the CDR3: TGCAGCGCGTTAGGGGGCTCGGGAGTGGGGTACAATGAGCAGTTCTTC.

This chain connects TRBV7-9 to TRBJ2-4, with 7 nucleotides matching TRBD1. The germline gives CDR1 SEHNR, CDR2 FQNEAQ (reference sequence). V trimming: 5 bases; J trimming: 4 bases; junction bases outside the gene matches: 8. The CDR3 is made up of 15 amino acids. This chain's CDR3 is CASSPEPGQKNIQYF. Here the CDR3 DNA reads TGTGCCAGCAGCCCAGAACCGGGACAGAAAAACATTCAGTACTTC. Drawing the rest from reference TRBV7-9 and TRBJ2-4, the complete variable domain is DTGVSQNPRHKITKRGQNVTFRCDPISEHNRLYWYRQTLGQGPEFLTYFQNEAQLEKSRLLSDRFSAERPKGSFSTLEIQRTEQGDSAMYLCASSPEPGQKNIQYFGAGTRLSVL.

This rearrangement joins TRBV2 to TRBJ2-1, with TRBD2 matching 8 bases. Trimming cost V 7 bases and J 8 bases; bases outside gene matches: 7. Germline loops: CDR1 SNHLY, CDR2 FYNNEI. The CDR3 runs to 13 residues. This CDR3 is CASNHGGADEQFF. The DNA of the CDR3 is TGTGCCAGCAACCACGGGGGGGCGGATGAGCAGTTCTTC.

CDR3 DNA sequence: TGTGCCAGCAGCGGGGGGAAGCCTACGCAGTATTTT. Translated, it gives CASSGGKPTQYF. The chain recombines TRBV13 with TRBJ2-3, with a tentative D call TRBD2 (6 bases). Germline lookup yields CDR1 PRHDT and CDR2 FYEKMQ (reference sequence). The CDR3 runs to 12 residues. Trimming cost V 5 bases and J 8 bases, with 11 bases left between them. Combining the CDR3 with reference TRBV13 and TRBJ2-3 gives the whole variable domain AAGVIQSPRHLIKEKRETATLKCYPIPRHDTVYWYQQGPGQDPQFLISFYEKMQSDKGSIPDRFSAQQFSDYHSELNMSSLELGDSALYFCASSGGKPTQYFGPGTRLTVL.

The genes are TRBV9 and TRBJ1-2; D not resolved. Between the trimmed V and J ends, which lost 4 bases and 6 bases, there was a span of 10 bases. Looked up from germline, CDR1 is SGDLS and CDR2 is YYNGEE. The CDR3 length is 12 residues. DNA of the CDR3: TGTGCCAGCAGCTCCACGGAGAATGGCTACACCTTC. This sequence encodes CASSSTENGYTF.

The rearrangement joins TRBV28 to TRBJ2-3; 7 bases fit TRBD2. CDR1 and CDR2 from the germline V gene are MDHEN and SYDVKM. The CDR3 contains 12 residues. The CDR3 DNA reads TGTGACCCCAGCGGGAAGACAGATACGCAGTATTTT. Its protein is CDPSGKTDTQYF.

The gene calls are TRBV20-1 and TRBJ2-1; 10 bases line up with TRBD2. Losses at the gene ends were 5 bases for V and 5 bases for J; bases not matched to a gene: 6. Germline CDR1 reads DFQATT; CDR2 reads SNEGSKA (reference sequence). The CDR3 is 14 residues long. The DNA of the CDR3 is TGCAGTGCTTCAGGGACTAGCGCTAACAATGAGCAGTTCTTC. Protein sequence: CSASGTSANNEQFF.

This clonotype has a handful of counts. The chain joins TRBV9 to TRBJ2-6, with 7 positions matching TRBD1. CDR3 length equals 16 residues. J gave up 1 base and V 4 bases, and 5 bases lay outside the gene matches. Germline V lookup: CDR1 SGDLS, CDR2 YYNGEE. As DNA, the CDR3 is TGTGCCAGCAGCCCGGGACAGTTATCTGGGGCCAACGTCCTGACTTTC. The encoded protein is CASSPGQLSGANVLTF. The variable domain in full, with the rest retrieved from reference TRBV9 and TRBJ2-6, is DSGVTQTPKHLITATGQRVTLRCSPRSGDLSVYWYQQSLDQGLQFLIQYYNGEERAKGNILERFSAQQFPDLHSELNLSSLELGDSALYFCASSPGQLSGANVLTFGAGSRLTVL.